This T cell receptor (beta chain) stems from a study of cytomegalovirus exposure and HLA in healthy donors. Study-level points and caveats: Among donors in an Asian-associated ancestry cluster, a later analysis reportedly found fewer N-insertions than the roughly 610-donor mean. TCR beta chain V- and J-gene trimming was linked, in a later analysis, to a missense variant in DCLRE1C.

The V and J ends lost 7 bases and 4 bases, in that order; junction bases with no gene match: 4. This CDR3 contains 12 residues. The germline CDR1 and CDR2 sequences are SNHLY and FYNNEI. A remark on this clone: Its antigen remains unidentified.

The PCR ran on 60 Vbeta and 13 Jbeta primers. The protocol was immunoSEQ multiplex PCR, while the TCRdb copy is restricted to in-frame clones and leaves out a portion. The sample has more than 150,000 clones; 75% to 80% are singletons. Sampled while nominally healthy, donors likely had unrecorded immune exposures. V usage is TRBV2 and J usage is TRBJ2-7, with TRBD1 matching 7 bases. Material: PBMCs. The receptor was derived from a woman aged 30 to 39 in good health and CMV-seropositive. The CDR3 bases are TGTGCCAGCAAGGGACAGAAGTACGAGCAGTACTTC. This codes for CASKGQKYEQYF.